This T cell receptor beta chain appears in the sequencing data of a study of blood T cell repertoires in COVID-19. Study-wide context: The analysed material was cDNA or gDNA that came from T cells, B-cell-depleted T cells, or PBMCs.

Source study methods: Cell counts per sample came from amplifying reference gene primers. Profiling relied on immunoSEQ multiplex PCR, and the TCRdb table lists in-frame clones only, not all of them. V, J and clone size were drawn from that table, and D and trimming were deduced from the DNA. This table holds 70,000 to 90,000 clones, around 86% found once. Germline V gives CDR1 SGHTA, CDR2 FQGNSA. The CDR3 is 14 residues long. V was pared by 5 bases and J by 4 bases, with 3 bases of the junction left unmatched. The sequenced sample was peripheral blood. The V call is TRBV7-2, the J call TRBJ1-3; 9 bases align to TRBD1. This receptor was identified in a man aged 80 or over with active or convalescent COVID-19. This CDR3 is CASSTDRGGNTIYF. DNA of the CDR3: TGTGCCAGCAGCACGGACAGGGGCGGAAACACCATATATTTT.